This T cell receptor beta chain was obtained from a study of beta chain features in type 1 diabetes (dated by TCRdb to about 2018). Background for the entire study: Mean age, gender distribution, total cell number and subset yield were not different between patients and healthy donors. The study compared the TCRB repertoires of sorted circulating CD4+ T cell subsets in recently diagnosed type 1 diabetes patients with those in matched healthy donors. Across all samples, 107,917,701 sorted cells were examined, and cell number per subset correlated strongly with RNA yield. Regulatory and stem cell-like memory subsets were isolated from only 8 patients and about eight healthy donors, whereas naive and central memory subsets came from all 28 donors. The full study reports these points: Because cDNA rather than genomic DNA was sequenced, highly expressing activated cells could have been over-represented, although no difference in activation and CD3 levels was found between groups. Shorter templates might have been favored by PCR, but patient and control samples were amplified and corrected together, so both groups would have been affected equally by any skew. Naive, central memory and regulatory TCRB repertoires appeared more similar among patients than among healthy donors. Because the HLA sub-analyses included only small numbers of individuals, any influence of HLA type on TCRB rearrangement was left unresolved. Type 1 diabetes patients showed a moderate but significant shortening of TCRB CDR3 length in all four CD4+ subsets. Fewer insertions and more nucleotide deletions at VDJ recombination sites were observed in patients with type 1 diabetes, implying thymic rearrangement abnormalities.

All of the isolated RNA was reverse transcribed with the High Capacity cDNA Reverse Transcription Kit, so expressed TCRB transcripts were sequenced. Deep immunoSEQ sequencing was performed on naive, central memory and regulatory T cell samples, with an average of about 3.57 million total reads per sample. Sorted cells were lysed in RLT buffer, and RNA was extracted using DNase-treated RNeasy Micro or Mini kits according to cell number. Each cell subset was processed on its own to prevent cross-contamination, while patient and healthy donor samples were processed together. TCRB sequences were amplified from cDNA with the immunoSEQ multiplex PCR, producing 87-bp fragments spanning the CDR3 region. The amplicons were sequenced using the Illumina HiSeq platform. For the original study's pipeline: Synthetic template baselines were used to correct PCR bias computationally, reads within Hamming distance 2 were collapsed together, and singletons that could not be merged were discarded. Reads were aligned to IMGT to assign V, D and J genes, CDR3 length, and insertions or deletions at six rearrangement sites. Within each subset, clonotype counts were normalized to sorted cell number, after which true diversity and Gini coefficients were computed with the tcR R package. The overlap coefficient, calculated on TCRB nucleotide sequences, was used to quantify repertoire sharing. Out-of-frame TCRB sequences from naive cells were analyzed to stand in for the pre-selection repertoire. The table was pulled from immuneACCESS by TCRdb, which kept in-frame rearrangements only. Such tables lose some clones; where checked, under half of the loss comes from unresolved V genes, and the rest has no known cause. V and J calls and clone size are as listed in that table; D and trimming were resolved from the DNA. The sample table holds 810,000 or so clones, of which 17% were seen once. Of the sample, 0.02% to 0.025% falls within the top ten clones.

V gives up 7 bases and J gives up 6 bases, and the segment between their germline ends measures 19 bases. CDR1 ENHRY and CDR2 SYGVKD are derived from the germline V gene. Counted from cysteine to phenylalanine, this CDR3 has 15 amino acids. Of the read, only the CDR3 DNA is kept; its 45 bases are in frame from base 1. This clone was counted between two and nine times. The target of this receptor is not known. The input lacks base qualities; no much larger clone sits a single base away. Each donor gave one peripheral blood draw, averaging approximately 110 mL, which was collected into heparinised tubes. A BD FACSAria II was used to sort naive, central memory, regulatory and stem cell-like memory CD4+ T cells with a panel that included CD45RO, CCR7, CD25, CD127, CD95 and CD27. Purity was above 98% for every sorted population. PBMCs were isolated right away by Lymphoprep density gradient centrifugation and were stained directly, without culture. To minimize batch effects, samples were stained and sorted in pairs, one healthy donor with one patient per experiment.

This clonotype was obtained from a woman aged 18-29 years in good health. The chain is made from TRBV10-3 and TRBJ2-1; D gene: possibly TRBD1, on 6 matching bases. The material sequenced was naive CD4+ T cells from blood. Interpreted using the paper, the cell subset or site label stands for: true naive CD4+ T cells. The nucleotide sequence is TGTGCCATCACCCCGGGACACCGGAATGGCAATGAGCAGTTCTTC. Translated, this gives CAITPGHRNGNEQFF.